This TCR beta chain was observed in a study of blood T cell repertoires in COVID-19. Assay used: immunoSEQ multiplex PCR; TCRdb lists only in-frame clones, some missing. The sample records more than 80,000 clones, approximately 86% being singletons. The receptor was derived from a woman older than 75 with COVID-19, enrolled during active disease. Sequencing was performed on peripheral blood.

CDR3 in DNA: TGTGCCAGCACATTCCTAGGGGGCGAAGGCGTCCTGACTTTC. This encodes CASTFLGGEGVLTF. The chain combines TRBV6-5 with TRBJ2-6, with 7 bases fitting TRBD1. The length of the CDR3 is 14 residues. Germline lookup yields CDR1 MNHEY and CDR2 SVGAGI. Trimming took 7 bases from V and 12 from J; bases not matched to a gene: 12.